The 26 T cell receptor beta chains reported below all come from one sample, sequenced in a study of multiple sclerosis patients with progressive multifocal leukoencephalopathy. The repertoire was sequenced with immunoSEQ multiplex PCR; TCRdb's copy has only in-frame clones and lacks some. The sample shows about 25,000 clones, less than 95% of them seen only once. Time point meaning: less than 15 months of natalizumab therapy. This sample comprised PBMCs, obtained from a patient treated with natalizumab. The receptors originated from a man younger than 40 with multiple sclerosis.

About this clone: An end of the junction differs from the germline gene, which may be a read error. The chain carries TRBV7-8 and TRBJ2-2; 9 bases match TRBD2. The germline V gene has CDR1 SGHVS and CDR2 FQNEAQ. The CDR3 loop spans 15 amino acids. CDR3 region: CASSVAGVNTWELFF. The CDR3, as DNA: TGTGCCAGCAGCGTAGCGGGAGTTAACACCTGGGAGCTGTTTTTT.

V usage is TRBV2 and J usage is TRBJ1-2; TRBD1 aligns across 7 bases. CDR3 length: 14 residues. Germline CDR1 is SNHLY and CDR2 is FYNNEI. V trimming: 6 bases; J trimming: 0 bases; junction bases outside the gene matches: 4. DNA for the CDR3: TGTGCCAGCAGGGGACAGACAACTAACTATGGCTACACCTTC. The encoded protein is CASRGQTTNYGYTF.

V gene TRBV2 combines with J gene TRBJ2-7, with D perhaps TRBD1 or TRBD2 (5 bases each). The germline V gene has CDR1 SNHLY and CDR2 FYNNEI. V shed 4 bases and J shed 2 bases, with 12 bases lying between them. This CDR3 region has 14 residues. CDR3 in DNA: TGTGCCAGCAGTGGGGGACCCCTTACCTACGAGCAGTACTTC. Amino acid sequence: CASSGGPLTYEQYF.

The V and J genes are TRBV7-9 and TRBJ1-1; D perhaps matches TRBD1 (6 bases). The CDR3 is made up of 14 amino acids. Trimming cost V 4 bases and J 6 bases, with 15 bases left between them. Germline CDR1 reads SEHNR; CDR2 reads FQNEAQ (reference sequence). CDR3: CASSSLGGASEAFF. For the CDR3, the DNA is TGTGCCAGCAGCTCCCTCGGGGGGGCTTCTGAAGCTTTCTTT.

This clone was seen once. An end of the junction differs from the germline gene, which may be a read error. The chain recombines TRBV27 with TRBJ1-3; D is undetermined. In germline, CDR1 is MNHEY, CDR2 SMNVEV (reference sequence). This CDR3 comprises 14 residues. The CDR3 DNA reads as TGTGCCAGCAGTCCAAGTCTCTCTGGAAACACCACATATTTT. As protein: CASSPSLSGNTTYF.

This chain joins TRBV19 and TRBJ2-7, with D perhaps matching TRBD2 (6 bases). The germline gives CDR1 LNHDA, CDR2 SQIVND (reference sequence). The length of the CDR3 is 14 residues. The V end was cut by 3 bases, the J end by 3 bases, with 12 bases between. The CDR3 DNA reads TGTGCCAGTAGTATCAGTCTAGCGAGCTACGAGCAGTACGTC. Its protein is CASSISLASYEQYV.

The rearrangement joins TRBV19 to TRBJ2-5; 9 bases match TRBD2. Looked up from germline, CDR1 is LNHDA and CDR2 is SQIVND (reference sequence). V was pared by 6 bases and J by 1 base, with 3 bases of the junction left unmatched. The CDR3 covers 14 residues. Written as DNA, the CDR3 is TGTGCCAGTAGGCGGGAGGGGGGCCAAGAGACCCAGTACTTC. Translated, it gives CASRREGGQETQYF.

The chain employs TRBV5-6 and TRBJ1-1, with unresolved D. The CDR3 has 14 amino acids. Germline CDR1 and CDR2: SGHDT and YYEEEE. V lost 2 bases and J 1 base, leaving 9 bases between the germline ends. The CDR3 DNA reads TGTGCCAGCAGCTTTTTTGACAAGAACACTGAAGCTTTCTTT. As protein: CASSFFDKNTEAFF.

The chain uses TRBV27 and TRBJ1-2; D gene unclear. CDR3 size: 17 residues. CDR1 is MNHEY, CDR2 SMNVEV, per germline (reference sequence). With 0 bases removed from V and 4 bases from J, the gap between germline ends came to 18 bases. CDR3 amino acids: CASSLSIPFAGLYGYTF. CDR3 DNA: TGTGCCAGCAGTTTATCGATCCCCTTCGCGGGCCTCTATGGCTACACCTTC.

The CDR3 coding sequence is TGTGCCAGCAGGGTTGAGCGGGAGGACCCCTACGAGCAGTACTTC. This encodes CASRVEREDPYEQYF. V and J are TRBV2 and TRBJ2-7, with 9 bases fitting TRBD2. The CDR3 contains 15 residues. Germline CDR1 and CDR2: SNHLY and FYNNEI. V was pared by 6 bases and J by 2 bases, with 8 bases of the junction left unmatched.

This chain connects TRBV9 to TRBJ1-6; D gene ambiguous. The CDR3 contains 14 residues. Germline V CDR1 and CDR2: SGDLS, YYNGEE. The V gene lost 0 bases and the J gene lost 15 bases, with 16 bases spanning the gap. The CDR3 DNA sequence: TGTGCCAGCAGCGTAGAGGCAGGCGGTCGGCTCCTCCACTTT. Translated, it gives CASSVEAGGRLLHF. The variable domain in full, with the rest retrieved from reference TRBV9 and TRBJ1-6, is DSGVTQTPKHLITATGQRVTLRCSPRSGDLSVYWYQQSLDQGLQFLIQYYNGEERAKGNILERFSAQQFPDLHSELNLSSLELGDSALYFCASSVEAGGRLLHFGNGTRLTVT.

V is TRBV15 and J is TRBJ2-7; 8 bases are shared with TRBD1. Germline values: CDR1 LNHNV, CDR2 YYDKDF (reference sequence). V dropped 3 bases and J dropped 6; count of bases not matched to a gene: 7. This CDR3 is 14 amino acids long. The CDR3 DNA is TGTGCCACCAGCAGGGAAGGACAGGGCCGCGAGCAGTACGTC. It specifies CATSREGQGREQYV.

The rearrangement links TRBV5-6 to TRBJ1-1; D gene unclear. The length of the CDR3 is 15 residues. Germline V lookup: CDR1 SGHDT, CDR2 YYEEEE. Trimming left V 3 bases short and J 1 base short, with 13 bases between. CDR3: CASSSLGLRNTEAFF. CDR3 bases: TGTGCCAGCAGCTCCTTAGGTCTGAGGAACACTGAAGCTTTCTTT.

CDR3 in amino acids: CASSVGTGGEQYF. The CDR3, as DNA: TGTGCCAGCAGTGTCGGGACAGGAGGCGAGCAGTACTTC. The genes are TRBV6-1 and TRBJ2-7, with 8 positions matching TRBD1. Germline trimming cut 4 bases from V and 6 bases from J; bases unmatched to any gene: 5. From germline, CDR1 is MNHNS and CDR2 SASEGT. There are 13 residues in the CDR3.

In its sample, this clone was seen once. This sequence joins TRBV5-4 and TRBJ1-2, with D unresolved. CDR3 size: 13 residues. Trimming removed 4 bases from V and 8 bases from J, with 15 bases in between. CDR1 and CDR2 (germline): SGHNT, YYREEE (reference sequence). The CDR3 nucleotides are TGTGCCAGCAGCGCGGTAGGATGGGAGGGCTACACCTTC. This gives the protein CASSAVGWEGYTF.

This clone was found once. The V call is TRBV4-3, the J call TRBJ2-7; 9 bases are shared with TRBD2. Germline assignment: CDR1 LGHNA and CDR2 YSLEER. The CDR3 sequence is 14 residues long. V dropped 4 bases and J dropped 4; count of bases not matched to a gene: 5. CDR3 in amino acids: CASSLREGQYEQYF. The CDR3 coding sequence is TGCGCCAGCAGCCTGCGGGAGGGCCAGTACGAGCAGTACTTC.

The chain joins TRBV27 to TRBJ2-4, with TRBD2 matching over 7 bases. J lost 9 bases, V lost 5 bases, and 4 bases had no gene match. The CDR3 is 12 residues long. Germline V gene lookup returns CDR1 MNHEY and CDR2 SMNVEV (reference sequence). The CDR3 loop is CASSRPGGIQYF. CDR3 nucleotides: TGTGCCAGCAGTCGTCCGGGAGGCATTCAGTACTTC.

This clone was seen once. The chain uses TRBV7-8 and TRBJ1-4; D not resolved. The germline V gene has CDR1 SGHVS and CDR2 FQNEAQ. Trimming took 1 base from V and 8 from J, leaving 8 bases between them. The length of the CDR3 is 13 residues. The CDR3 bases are TGTGCCAGCAGCTTAGTTCGGGAGGAAAAACTGTTTTTT. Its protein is CASSLVREEKLFF. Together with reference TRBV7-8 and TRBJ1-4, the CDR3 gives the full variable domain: GAGVSQSPRYKVAKRGQDVALRCDPISGHVSLFWYQQALGQGPEFLTYFQNEAQLDKSGLPSDRFFAERPEGSVSTLKIQRTQQEDSAVYLCASSLVREEKLFFGSGTQLSVL.

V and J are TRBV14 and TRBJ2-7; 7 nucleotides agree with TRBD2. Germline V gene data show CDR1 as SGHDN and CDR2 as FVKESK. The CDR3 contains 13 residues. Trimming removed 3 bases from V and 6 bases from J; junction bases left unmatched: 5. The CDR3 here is CASSQVLASEQYF. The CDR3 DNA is TGTGCCAGCAGCCAGGTACTAGCGAGCGAGCAGTACTTC.

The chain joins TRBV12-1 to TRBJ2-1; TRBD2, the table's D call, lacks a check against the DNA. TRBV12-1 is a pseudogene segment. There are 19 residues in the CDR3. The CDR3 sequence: CASTLEEAGGNSSYNEQFF. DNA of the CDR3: TGTGCCAGCACCCTTGAGGAAGCGGGAGGGAATAGCTCCTACAATGAGCAGTTCTTC.

The CDR3 DNA is TGTGCCAGCAGCTTGCGGGCCGGCAATCAGCCCCAGCATTTT. Protein product: CASSLRAGNQPQHF. V is TRBV5-4 and J is TRBJ1-5; D not resolved. Trimming left V 1 base short and J 2 bases short, with 7 bases between. This CDR3 has 14 residues. Germline lookup yields CDR1 SGHNT and CDR2 YYREEE (reference sequence).

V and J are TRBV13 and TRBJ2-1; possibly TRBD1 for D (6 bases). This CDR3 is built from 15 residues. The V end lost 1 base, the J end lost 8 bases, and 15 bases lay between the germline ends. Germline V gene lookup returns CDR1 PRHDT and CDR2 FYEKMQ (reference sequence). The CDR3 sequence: CASSLEWGRRYEQFF. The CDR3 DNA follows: TGTGCCAGCAGCTTAGAGTGGGGGCGCAGATATGAGCAGTTCTTC.

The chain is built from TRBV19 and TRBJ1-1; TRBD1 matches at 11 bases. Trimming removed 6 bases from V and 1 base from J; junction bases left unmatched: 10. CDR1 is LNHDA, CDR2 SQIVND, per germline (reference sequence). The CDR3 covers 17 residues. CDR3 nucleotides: TGTGCCAGTAGGCACTCCGGGACAGGGGGAAAGAACACTGAAGCTTTCTTT. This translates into CASRHSGTGGKNTEAFF. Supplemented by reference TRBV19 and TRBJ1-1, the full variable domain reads DGGITQSPKYLFRKEGQNVTLSCEQNLNHDAMYWYRQDPGQGLRLIYYSQIVNDFQKGDIAEGYSVSREKKESFPLTVTSAQKNPTAFYLCASRHSGTGGKNTEAFFGQGTRLTVV.

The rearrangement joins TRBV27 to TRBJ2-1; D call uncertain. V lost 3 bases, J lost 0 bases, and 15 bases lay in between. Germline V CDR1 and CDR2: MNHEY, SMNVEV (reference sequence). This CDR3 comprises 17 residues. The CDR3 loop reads CASSFSRTDPSYNEQFF. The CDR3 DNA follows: TGTGCCAGCAGTTTTAGTAGGACCGATCCCTCCTACAATGAGCAGTTCTTC.

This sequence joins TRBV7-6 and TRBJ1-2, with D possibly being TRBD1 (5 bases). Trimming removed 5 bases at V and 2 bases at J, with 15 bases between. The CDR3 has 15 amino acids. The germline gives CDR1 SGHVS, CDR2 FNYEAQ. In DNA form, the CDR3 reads TGTGCCAGCAGCCCCTCCGGGACGGCCAACTATGGCTACACCTTC. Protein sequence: CASSPSGTANYGYTF.

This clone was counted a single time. In DNA form, the CDR3 reads TGCGCCAGCAGCTTGAACACCCAAAGGAGCACAGATACGCAGTATTTT. It encodes CASSLNTQRSTDTQYF. V and J are TRBV5-1 and TRBJ2-3; D is undetermined. This CDR3 contains 16 residues. Trimming pared 1 base from V and 0 bases from J, leaving 12 bases between. Germline V gives CDR1 SGHRS, CDR2 YFSETQ.